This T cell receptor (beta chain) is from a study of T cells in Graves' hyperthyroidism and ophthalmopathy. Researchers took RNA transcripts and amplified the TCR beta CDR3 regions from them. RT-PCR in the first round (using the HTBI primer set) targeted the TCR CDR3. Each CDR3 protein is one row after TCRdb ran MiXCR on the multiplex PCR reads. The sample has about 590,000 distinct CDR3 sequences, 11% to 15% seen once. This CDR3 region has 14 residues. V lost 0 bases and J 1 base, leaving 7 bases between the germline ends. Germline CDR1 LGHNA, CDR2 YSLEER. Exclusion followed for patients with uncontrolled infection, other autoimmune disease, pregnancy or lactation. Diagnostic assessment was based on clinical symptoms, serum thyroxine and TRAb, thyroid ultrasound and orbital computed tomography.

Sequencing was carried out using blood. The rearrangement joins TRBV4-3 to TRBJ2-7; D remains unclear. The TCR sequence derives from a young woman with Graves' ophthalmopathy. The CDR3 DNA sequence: TGCGCCAGCAGCCAAGACAGCGCGTCCTACGAGCAGTACTTC. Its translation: CASSQDSASYEQYF.